This is a list of T cell receptor beta chains from one sample in a study of blood T cells in healthy people across ages. TCRdb called the 5' RACE reads again in MiXCR, with one record for every CDR3 protein. Of 1.5 million or so distinct CDR3 sequences in the sample, roughly two fifths were seen once. Input material: blood. These receptors came from a woman aged 18-35 years in good health. Each CDR3 is given with its conserved first and last residue. Fields, in order: clone size, D gene, J gene, V gene, CDR3 protein, CDR3 DNA. The D gene is left open where the match is weak. Some rows have no size entry. The others give once, few or many, or a class for an expanded clone.

. . TRBJ1-4 TRBV21-1 CASSKGCGQGGPTNEKLFF TGTGCCAGCAGCAAAGGGTGCGGACAGGGTGGGCCAACTAATGAAAAACTGTTTTTT
few . TRBJ1-4 TRBV7-8 CASSLHYTSATNEKLFF TGTGCCAGCAGCTTACATTACACAAGTGCAACTAATGAAAAACTGTTTTTT
. . TRBJ2-7 TRBV7-8 CASSPAGTASREQYF TGTGCCAGCAGCCCAGCCGGGACCGCTTCACGCGAGCAGTACTTC
. TRBD1 TRBJ1-2 TRBV6-5 CASSLSGGIPNYGYTF TGTGCCAGCAGCCTCTCAGGGGGGATTCCTAACTATGGCTACACCTTC
. . TRBJ2-2 TRBV28 CASSIGQNTGELFF TGTGCCAGCAGTATCGGACAGAACACCGGGGAGCTGTTTTTT
. . TRBJ2-1 TRBV12-5 CASGFSYRRNYNEQFF TGTGCTAGTGGTTTCTCCTACAGGAGAAACTACAATGAGCAGTTCTTC
few . TRBJ2-3 TRBV7-2 CASSGPGGPDTQYF TGTGCCAGCAGCGGACCTGGTGGGCCAGATACGCAGTATTTT
few . TRBJ1-2 TRBV3-1 CASSQETAGYYGYTF TGTGCCAGCAGCCAAGAGACGGCAGGCTACTATGGCTACACCTTC
. . TRBJ2-5 TRBV28 CASRGRGQETQYF TGTGCCAGCAGGGGCAGGGGTCAAGAGACCCAGTACTTC
once . TRBJ2-6 TRBV4-1 CASSQPSEANVLTF TGCGCCAGCAGCCAACCCTCTGAGGCCAACGTCCTGACTTTC
few . TRBJ1-6 TRBV25-1 CASSHPGNNSPLHF TGTGCCAGCAGTCACCCAGGAAATAATTCACCCCTCCACTTT
. . TRBJ2-7 TRBV6-2/TRBV6-3 CASRDVGFSEQYF TGTGCCAGCAGAGACGTGGGGTTTTCTGAGCAGTACTTC
. . TRBJ2-3 TRBV28 CASSPLRPGDTQYF TGTGCCAGCAGTCCCCTTCGGCCCGGCGATACGCAGTATTTT
few . TRBJ1-1 TRBV4-2 CASSQGPGQNTEAFF TGTGCCAGCAGTCAAGGCCCGGGACAGAACACTGAAGCTTTCTTT
few . TRBJ1-6 TRBV18 CASSPAPTTANNSPLHF TGTGCCAGCTCACCAGCCCCTACGACGGCTAATAATTCACCCCTCCACTTT
. . TRBJ1-3 TRBV7-2 CASSLGPVGSGSGNTIYF TGTGCCAGCAGCTTAGGTCCCGTTGGGTCAGGCTCTGGAAACACCATATATTTT
. . TRBJ1-1 TRBV20-1 CSAPGRQHTEAFF TGCAGTGCTCCGGGGCGGCAACACACTGAAGCTTTCTTT
few TRBD1 TRBJ2-7 TRBV5-1 CASSLAQGVHEQYF TGCGCCAGCAGCTTGGCACAGGGGGTCCACGAGCAGTACTTC
. . TRBJ2-5 TRBV11-1 CASSFLAVPGRETQYF TGTGCCAGCAGCTTTCTCGCGGTTCCTGGTAGGGAGACCCAGTACTTC
few TRBD1 TRBJ1-2 TRBV20-1 CSASSLGGRESYGYTF TGCAGTGCTAGCTCCCTAGGGGGCAGGGAATCCTATGGCTACACCTTC
. TRBD1 TRBJ2-7 TRBV4-2 CASSPLRGTGAYEQYF TGTGCCAGCAGCCCTCTAAGGGGGACAGGGGCCTACGAGCAGTACTTC
. . TRBJ2-7 TRBV20-1 CSARIPPYEQYF TGCAGTGCCCGGATCCCTCCCTACGAGCAGTACTTC